This T cell receptor beta chain came from a study of blood T cell repertoires in COVID-19. Study summary: From T cells, B-cell-depleted T cells, or PBMCs came the material, which was cDNA or gDNA.

CDR1 SGHTA and CDR2 FQGNSA come from the germline V gene. The V segment lost 2 bases and the J segment 5 bases; nucleotides outside the gene matches: 9. The length of the CDR3 is 16 residues. Profiling relied on immunoSEQ multiplex PCR, and the TCRdb table lists in-frame clones only, not all of them. This sample has 250,000 to 350,000 clones, with 89% found just once. The material sequenced was peripheral blood. V gene TRBV7-2 combines with J gene TRBJ2-1; TRBD2 matches at 7 bases. This sequence was found in a woman between 35 and 50 years old who had recovered from COVID-19. The CDR3 sequence: CASSLSASGPNNEQFF. CDR3 nucleotide sequence: TGTGCCAGCAGCTTATCGGCTAGCGGACCAAACAATGAGCAGTTCTTC. The full variable domain, rest sourced from reference TRBV7-2 and TRBJ2-1, is GAGVSQSPSNKVTEKGKDVELRCDPISGHTALYWYRQSLGQGLEFLIYFQGNSAPDKSGLPSDRFSAERTGGSVSTLTIQRTQQEDSAVYLCASSLSASGPNNEQFFGPGTRLTVL.